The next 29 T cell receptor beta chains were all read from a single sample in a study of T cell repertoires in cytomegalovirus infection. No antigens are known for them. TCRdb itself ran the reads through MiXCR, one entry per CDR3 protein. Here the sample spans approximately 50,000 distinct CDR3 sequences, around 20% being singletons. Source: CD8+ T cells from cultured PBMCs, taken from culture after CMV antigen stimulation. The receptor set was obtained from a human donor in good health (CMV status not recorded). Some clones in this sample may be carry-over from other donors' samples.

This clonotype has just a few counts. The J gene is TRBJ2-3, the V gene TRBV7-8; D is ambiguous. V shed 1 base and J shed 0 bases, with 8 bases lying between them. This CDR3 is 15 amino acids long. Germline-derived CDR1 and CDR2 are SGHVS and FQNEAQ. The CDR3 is CASSLVASSTDTQYF. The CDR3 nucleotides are TGTGCCAGCAGCTTAGTAGCCTCTAGCACAGATACGCAGTATTTT.

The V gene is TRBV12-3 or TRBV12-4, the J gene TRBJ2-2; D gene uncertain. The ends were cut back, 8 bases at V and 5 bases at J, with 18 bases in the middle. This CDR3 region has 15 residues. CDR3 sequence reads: CASFSDSPGTGELFF. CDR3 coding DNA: TGTGCCAGCTTCTCTGACTCCCCGGGTACCGGGGAGCTGTTTTTT.

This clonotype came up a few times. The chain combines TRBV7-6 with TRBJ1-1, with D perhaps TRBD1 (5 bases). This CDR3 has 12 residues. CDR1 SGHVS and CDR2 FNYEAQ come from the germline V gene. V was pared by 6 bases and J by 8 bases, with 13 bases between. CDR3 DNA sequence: TGTGCCAGCAGATCGGGACGGGACGAAGCTTTCTTT. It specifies CASRSGRDEAFF. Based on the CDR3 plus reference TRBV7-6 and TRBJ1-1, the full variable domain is GAGVSQSPRYKVTKRGQDVALRCDPISGHVSLYWYRQALGQGPEFLTYFNYEAQQDKSGLPNDRFSAERPEGSISTLTIQRTEQRDSAMYRCASRSGRDEAFFGQGTRLTVV.

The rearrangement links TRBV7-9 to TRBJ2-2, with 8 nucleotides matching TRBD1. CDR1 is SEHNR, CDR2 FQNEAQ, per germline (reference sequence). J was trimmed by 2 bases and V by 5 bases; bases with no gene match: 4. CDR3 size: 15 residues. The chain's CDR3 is CASSPDRDNTGELFF. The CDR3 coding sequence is TGTGCCAGCAGCCCGGACAGGGATAACACCGGGGAGCTGTTTTTT.

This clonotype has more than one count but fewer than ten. Here the CDR3 reads CASSLGQKVGNTEAFF. The DNA of the CDR3 is TGTGCCAGCAGTTTGGGACAGAAAGTAGGGAACACTGAAGCTTTCTTT. The V and J genes are TRBV12-3 or TRBV12-4 and TRBJ1-1; 7 nucleotides match TRBD1. The CDR3 covers 16 residues. J lost 1 base, V lost 3 bases, and 8 bases had no gene match.

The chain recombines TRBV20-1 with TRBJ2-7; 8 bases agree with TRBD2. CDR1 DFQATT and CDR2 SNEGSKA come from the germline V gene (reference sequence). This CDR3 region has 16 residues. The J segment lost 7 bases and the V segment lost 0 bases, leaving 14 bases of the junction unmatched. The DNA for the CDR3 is TGCAGTGCTAGAGATAGCGGCAAGCGGGGGACCTGGGAGCAGTACTTC. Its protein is CSARDSGKRGTWEQYF.

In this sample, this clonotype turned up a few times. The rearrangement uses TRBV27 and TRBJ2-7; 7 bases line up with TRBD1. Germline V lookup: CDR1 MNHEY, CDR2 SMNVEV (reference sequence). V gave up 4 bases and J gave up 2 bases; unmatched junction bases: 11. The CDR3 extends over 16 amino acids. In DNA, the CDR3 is TGTGCCAGCAGTTCCCCTTCTAGTACAGGGGCCTACGAGCAGTACTTC. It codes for CASSSPSSTGAYEQYF.

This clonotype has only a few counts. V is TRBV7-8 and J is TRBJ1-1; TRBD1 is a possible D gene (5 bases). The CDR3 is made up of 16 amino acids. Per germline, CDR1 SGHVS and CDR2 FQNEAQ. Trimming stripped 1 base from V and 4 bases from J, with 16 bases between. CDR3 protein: CASSLVKPGYFTEAFF. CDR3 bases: TGTGCCAGCAGCTTAGTCAAACCAGGGTATTTCACTGAAGCTTTCTTT.

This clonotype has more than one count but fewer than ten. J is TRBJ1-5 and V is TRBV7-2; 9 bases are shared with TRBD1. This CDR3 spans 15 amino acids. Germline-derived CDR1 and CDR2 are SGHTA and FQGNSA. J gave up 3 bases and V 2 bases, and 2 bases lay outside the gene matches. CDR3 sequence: CASSLNRGPNQPQHF. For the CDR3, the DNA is TGTGCCAGCAGCTTAAACAGGGGGCCCAATCAGCCCCAGCATTTT.

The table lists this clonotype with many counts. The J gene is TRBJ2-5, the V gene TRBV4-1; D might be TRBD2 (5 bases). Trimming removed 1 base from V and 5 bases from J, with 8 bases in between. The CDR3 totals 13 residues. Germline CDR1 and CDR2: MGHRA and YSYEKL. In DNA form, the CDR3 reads TGCGCCAGCAGCCAAGGAGGGCGGGAGACCCAGTACTTC. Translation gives CASSQGGRETQYF.

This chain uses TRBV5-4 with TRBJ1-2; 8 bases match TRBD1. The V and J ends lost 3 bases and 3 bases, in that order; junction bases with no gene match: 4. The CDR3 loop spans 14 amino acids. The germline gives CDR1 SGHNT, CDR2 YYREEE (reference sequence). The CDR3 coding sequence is TGTGCCAGCAGCTGGCAGGGGGCGGACTATGGCTACACCTTC. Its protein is CASSWQGADYGYTF.

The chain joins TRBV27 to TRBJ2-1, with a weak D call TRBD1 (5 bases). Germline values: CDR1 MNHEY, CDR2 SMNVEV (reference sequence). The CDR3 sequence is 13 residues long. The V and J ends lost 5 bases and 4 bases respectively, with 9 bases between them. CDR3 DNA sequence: TGTGCCAGCAGTCCGCAGGGTTACAATGAGCAGTTCTTC. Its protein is CASSPQGYNEQFF.

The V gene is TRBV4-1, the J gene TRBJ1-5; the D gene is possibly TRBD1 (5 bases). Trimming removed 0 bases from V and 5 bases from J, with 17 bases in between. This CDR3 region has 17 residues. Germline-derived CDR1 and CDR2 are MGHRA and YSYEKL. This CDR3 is CASSQEGVEEYYQPQHF. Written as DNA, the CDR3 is TGCGCCAGCAGCCAAGAGGGGGTGGAAGAGTACTATCAGCCCCAGCATTTT.

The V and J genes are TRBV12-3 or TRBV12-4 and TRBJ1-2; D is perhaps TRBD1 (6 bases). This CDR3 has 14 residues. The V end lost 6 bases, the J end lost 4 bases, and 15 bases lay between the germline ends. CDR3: CASRPDRTFYGYTF. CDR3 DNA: TGTGCCAGCAGACCCGACAGGACCTTCTATGGCTACACCTTC.

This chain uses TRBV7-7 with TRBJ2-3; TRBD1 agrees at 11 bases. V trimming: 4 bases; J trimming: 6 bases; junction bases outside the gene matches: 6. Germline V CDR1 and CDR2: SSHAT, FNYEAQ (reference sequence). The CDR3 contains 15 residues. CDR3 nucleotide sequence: TGTGCCAGCAGCTCCCGGACAGGGGGCCGGGATACGCAGTATTTT. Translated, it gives CASSSRTGGRDTQYF.

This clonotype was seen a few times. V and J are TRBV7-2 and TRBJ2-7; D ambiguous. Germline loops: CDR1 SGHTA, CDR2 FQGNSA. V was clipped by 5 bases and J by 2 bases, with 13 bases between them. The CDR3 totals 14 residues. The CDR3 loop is CASSPAPTAYEQYF. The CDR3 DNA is TGTGCCAGCAGCCCCGCCCCGACCGCCTACGAGCAGTACTTC.

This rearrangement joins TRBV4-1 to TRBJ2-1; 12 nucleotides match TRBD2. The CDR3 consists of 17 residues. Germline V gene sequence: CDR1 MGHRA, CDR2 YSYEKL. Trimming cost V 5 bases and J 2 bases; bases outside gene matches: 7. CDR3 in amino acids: CASSVSSGGAAYNEQFF. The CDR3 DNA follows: TGCGCCAGCAGCGTGTCTAGCGGGGGGGCCGCCTACAATGAGCAGTTCTTC.

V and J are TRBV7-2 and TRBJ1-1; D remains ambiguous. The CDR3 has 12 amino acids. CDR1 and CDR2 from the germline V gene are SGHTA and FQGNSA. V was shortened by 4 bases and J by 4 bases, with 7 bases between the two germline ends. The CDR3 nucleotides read TGTGCCAGCAGCTCCCATTCCACTGAAGCTTTCTTT. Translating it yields CASSSHSTEAFF.

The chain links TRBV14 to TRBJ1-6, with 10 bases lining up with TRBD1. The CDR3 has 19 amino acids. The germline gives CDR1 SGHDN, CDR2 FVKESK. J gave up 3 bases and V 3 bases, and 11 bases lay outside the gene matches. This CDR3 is CASSQSGQGESIYNSPLHF. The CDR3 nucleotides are TGTGCCAGCAGCCAGAGCGGACAGGGGGAATCGATCTATAATTCACCCCTCCACTTT.

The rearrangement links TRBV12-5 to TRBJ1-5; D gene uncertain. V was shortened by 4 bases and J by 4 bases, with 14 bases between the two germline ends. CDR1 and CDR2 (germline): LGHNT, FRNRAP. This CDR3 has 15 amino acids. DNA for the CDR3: TGTGCTAGTGGTTCCGCCGGACCATTTAATCAGCCCCAGCATTTT. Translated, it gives CASGSAGPFNQPQHF.

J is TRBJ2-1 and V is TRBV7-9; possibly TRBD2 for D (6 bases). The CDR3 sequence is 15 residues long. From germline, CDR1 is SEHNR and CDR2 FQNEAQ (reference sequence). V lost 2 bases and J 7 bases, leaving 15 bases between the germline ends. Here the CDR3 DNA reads TGTGCCAGCAGCTTAAAAACTAGCTTAAAGAATGAGCAGTTCTTC. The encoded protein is CASSLKTSLKNEQFF.

CDR3 amino acids: CASSLSPSGQGDEKLFF. As DNA, the CDR3 is TGTGCCAGCAGCTTATCCCCCTCGGGACAGGGCGATGAAAAACTGTTTTTT. The gene calls are TRBV11-2 and TRBJ1-4; 9 positions match TRBD1. CDR1 SGHAT and CDR2 FQNNGV come from the germline V gene. V shed 2 bases and J 6 bases; nucleotides not matched to a gene: 10. This CDR3 region has 17 residues. The full variable domain, rest sourced from reference TRBV11-2 and TRBJ1-4, is EAGVAQSPRYKIIEKRQSVAFWCNPISGHATLYWYQQILGQGPKLLIQFQNNGVVDDSQLPKDRFSAERLKGVDSTLKIQPAKLEDSAVYLCASSLSPSGQGDEKLFFGSGTQLSVL.

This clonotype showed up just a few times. For the CDR3, the DNA is TGTGCCAGCAGCTCCTCCCCCGACAGGGTGAACACTGAAGCTTTCTTT. Its translation is CASSSSPDRVNTEAFF. This rearrangement joins TRBV7-8 to TRBJ1-1, with 7 bases fitting TRBD1. Trimming at V came to 4 bases and at J to 0 bases, leaving 8 bases not matched to a gene. CDR3 length: 16 amino acids. Germline values: CDR1 SGHVS, CDR2 FQNEAQ.

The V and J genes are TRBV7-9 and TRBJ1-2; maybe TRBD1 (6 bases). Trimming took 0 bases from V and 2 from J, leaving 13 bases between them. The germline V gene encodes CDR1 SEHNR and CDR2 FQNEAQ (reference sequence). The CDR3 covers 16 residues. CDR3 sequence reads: CASSLAGTYSNYGYTF. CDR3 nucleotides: TGTGCCAGCAGCTTAGCCGGGACATATTCCAACTATGGCTACACCTTC.

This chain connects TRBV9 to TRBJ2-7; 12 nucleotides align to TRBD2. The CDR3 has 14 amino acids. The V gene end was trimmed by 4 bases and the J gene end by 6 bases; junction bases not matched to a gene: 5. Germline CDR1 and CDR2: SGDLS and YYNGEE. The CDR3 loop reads CASSLRTSGVEQYF. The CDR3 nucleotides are TGTGCCAGCAGCTTACGGACTAGCGGGGTCGAGCAGTACTTC.

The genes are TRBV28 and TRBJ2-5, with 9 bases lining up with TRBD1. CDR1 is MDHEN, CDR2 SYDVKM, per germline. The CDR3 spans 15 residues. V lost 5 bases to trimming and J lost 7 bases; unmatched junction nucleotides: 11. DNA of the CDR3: TGTGCCAGCAGTGGGGGACAGGGATCAAGGGGGACCCAGTACTTC. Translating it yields CASSGGQGSRGTQYF.

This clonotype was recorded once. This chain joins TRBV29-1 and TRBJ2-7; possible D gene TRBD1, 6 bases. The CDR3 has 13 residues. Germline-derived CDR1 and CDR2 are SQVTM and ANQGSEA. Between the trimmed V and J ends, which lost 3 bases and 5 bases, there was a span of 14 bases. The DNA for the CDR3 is TGCAGCGTTGATATGGGTACAGGGAACGAGCAGTACTTC. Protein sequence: CSVDMGTGNEQYF.

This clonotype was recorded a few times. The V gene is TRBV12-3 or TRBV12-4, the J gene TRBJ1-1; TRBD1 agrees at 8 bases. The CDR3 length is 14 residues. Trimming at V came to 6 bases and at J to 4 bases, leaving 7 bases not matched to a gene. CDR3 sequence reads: CASSPGTGSTEAFF. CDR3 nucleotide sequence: TGTGCCAGCAGCCCTGGGACAGGCAGCACTGAAGCTTTCTTT.

The CDR3 is CASSDRGSGETQYF. The CDR3 region has the DNA TGTGCCAGCAGCGATAGGGGTTCGGGAGAGACCCAGTACTTC. This sequence joins TRBV9 and TRBJ2-5; tentatively, D is TRBD1 (5 bases). The CDR3 loop spans 14 amino acids. The germline V and J ends were trimmed by 3 bases and 4 bases, with 13 bases remaining between them. Germline-derived CDR1 and CDR2 are SGDLS and YYNGEE.